Below are 14 T cell receptor beta chains sequenced from a single sample in a study of T cell clonality in common variable immunodeficiency. Sequencing was performed with immunoSEQ multiplex PCR; in TCRdb, only in-frame clones are kept and a portion is missing. The sample holds tens of thousands of clones, and no clone turns up only once. The sequenced sample consisted of peripheral blood mononuclear cells. The source of these receptors is a person aged 18 to 75 in good health.

The table lists this clone with many counts. The CDR3 end lies 3 residues beyond the end of the read and is filled in from the germline J gene. The rearrangement joins TRBV19 to TRBJ1-6; no clear D. CDR1 LNHDA and CDR2 SQIVND come from the germline V gene (reference sequence). The CDR3 contains 13 residues. V was cut by 7 bases and J by 9 bases, with 13 bases left in between. The sequenced part of the CDR3 DNA is TGTGCCAGTACAGCGGAGGTCGGTTCACCC. The encoded protein is CASTAEVGSP. The whole CDR3 protein reads CASTAEVGSPLHF. The full variable domain, rest sourced from reference TRBV19 and TRBJ1-6, is DGGITQSPKYLFRKEGQNVTLSCEQNLNHDAMYWYRQDPGQGLRLIYYSQIVNDFQKGDIAEGYSVSREKKESFPLTVTSAQKNPTAFYLCASTAEVGSPLHFGNGTRLTVT.

This clone was counted many times. The read halts 3 residues ahead of the CDR3 end, with the missing end drawn from the germline J gene. This chain connects TRBV2 to TRBJ1-2, with D perhaps matching TRBD1 (6 bases). V lost 6 bases to trimming and J lost 3 bases, with 17 bases between them. Per the germline V gene, CDR1 is SNHLY and CDR2 is FYNNEI. The CDR3 is 15 residues long. CDR3 DNA, as far as it was read: TGTGCCAGCAGCCTGGGACAAGGGGGAGACTATGGC. Encoded protein: CASSLGQGGDYG. The CDR3 reads in full as CASSLGQGGDYGYTF.

The sample holds many counts of this clone. The read terminates 3 residues before the CDR3 end, so the remaining end is supplied by the germline J gene. This chain uses TRBV7-9 with TRBJ1-1; D gene ambiguous. Germline CDR1 is SEHNR and CDR2 is FQNEAQ (reference sequence). Trimming cost V 6 bases and J 3 bases, with 11 bases left between them. CDR3 length: 13 amino acids. The CDR3 region is CASRERRDTEAFF. The CDR3 bases that were read are TGTGCCAGCAGGGAACGACGGGACACTGAA.

This clone was detected many times. Read sequence stops 3 residues before the CDR3 end, and the germline J gene provides the missing end. This sample includes further DNA sequences coding for the same CDR3. This chain uses TRBV18 with TRBJ1-2; D is uncertain. This CDR3 contains 15 residues. Germline V CDR1 and CDR2: KGHSH, LQKENI. Between the trimmed V and J ends, which lost 0 bases and 7 bases, there was a span of 15 bases. CDR3 loop: CASSPPSRGSIGYTF. The DNA read from the CDR3 is TGTGCCAGCTCACCACCGTCGCGGGGTTCTATTGGC.

This clone was seen many times. The sequence runs out 3 residues before the end of the CDR3; the remainder is reconstructed from the germline J gene. The rearrangement uses TRBV14 and TRBJ1-1; D is possibly TRBD1 (6 bases). The V and J ends lost 3 bases and 3 bases respectively, with 11 bases between them. This CDR3 is 14 amino acids long. CDR1 and CDR2 from the germline V gene are SGHDN and FVKESK. CDR3 sequence reads: CASSHLTGYTEAFF. The CDR3 bases that were read are TGTGCCAGCAGCCACTTGACAGGCTACACTGAA.

This clone has ten or more counts. The CDR3 extends 3 residues past the end of the read, so its final part is completed from the germline J gene. The chain uses TRBV7-3 and TRBJ2-1; D possibly corresponds to TRBD1 (6 bases). Germline V lookup: CDR1 SGHTA, CDR2 FQGTGA. V was cut by 5 bases and J by 6 bases, with 11 bases left in between. The CDR3 covers 13 residues. The part of the CDR3 DNA that was read is TGTGCCAGCAGCCGGCAGGACAGCAATGAG. It translates to CASSRQDSNE. The entire CDR3 is CASSRQDSNEQFF.

This clone has just a few counts. The DNA ends 3 residues before the CDR3 does, and the rest of the CDR3 is filled in from the germline J gene. This rearrangement joins TRBV6-4 to TRBJ2-2, with TRBD1 matching over 7 bases. In germline, CDR1 is MRHNA, CDR2 SNTAGT. The length of the CDR3 is 15 residues. V gave up 5 bases and J gave up 6 bases; unmatched junction bases: 9. The DNA read from the CDR3 is TGTGCCAGCAGTCGCAAGGGCACAGGGGCCGGGGAG. Translated, it gives CASSRKGTGAGE. Given in full, the CDR3 is CASSRKGTGAGELFF.

This clone has a count of ten or more. The CDR3 goes on 3 residues after the read ends, and that part is filled in from the germline J gene. The chain carries TRBV7-9 and TRBJ1-1; D unresolved. V shed 1 base and J shed 3 bases, with 12 bases lying between them. Germline V gives CDR1 SEHNR, CDR2 FQNEAQ (reference sequence). The CDR3 sequence is 15 residues long. The sequenced part of the CDR3 DNA is TGTGCCAGCAGCTTAGAGTTCGCTCGGGACACTGAA. It is translated as CASSLEFARDTE. The CDR3 reads in full as CASSLEFARDTEAFF.

This clone was found many times. The junction differs from germline at one of its ends, possibly a read error. Read sequence stops 3 residues before the CDR3 end, and the germline J gene provides the missing end. This sequence joins TRBV4-2 and TRBJ2-2, with D possibly being TRBD1 (6 bases). CDR1 LGHNA and CDR2 YNFKEQ come from the germline V gene. The CDR3 covers 16 residues. Partial CDR3 DNA: TGCGCCAGCAGCCAAGATCTCCGGACAGCCACCGGGGAG. This sequence encodes CASSQDLRTATGE. The entire CDR3 sequence reads CASSQDLRTATGELFF.

At least ten counts were recorded for this clone. The read terminates 3 residues ahead of where the CDR3 ends, so the germline J gene completes it. The gene calls are TRBV6-2 or TRBV6-3 and TRBJ2-5; the D gene could be TRBD1 or TRBD2 (5 bases each). Trimming removed 7 bases from V and 4 bases from J, with 10 bases in between. The CDR3 length is 12 residues. Germline CDR1 reads MNHEY; CDR2 reads SVGEGT. CDR3 region: CASTTGGETQYF. CDR3 DNA (partial): TGTGCCAGCACCACAGGAGGAGAGACC.

The table lists this clone with many counts. The read ends 3 residues before the CDR3 terminus; that terminus is restored from the germline J gene. The chain recombines TRBV10-3 with TRBJ2-2; D is unresolved. The V gene's germline CDR1 is ENHRY and CDR2 SYGVKD. The CDR3 consists of 16 residues. V was pared by 2 bases and J by 5 bases, with 15 bases between. The CDR3 loop reads CAISEMSPGTTGELFF. The part of the CDR3 DNA that was read is TGTGCCATCAGTGAGATGTCCCCAGGAACGACCGGGGAG.

This clone has ten or more counts. The CDR3 DNA, read in part, is TGCGCCAGCAGCTTGGTACCGGGGGGGTACGAGACC. Protein product: CASSLVPGGYET. From start to end, the CDR3 is CASSLVPGGYETQYF. This chain connects TRBV5-1 to TRBJ2-5, with TRBD2 identical over 8 bases. The read falls 3 residues short of the CDR3 end, and the missing part is taken from the germline J gene. V trimming: 0 bases; J trimming: 5 bases; junction bases outside the gene matches: 6. The germline gives CDR1 SGHRS, CDR2 YFSETQ. The CDR3 has 15 amino acids.

This clone has at least ten counts. The sequence runs out 3 residues before the end of the CDR3; the remainder is reconstructed from the germline J gene. The chain combines TRBV5-1 with TRBJ1-4; the D is unclear. The germline gives CDR1 SGHRS, CDR2 YFSETQ. The CDR3 spans 14 residues. The germline V and J ends were trimmed by 0 bases and 0 bases, with 3 bases remaining between them. The DNA read from the CDR3 is TGCGCCAGCAGCTTGGAGGCAACTAATGAAAAA. Encoded protein: CASSLEATNEK. The full CDR3 protein reads CASSLEATNEKLFF.

This clone was counted only a few times. Read sequence stops 3 residues before the CDR3 end, and the germline J gene provides the missing end. The chain employs TRBV10-2 and TRBJ1-1; 8 nucleotides match TRBD1. CDR3 length: 14 residues. Germline V gives CDR1 WSHSY, CDR2 SAAADI. The V segment lost 6 bases and the J segment 1 base; nucleotides outside the gene matches: 4. The DNA read from the CDR3 is TGCGCCAGCAGGGAGACAGGGGCGAACACTGAA. Translated: CASRETGANTE. The full CDR3 sequence reads CASRETGANTEAFF.